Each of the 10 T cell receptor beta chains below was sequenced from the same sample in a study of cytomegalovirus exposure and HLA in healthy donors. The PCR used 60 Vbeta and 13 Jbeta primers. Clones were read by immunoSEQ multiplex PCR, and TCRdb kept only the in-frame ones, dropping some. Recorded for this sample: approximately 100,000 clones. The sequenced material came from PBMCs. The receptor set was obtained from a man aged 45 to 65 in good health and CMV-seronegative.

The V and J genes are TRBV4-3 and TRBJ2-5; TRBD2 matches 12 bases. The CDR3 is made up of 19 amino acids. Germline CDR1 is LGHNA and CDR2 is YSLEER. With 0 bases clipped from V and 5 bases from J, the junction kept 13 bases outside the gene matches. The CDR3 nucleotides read TGCGCCAGCAGCCAAGAAGCCCACCTACTAGCGGGAGGAAGGGAGACCCAGTACTTC. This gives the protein CASSQEAHLLAGGRETQYF.

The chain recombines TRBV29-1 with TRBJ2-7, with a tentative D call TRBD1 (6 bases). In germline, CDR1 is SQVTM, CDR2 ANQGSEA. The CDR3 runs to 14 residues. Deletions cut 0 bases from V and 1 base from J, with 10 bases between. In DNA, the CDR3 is TGCAGCGTTGAAGACAGGGGTGTTTCCTACGAGCAGTACTTC. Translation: CSVEDRGVSYEQYF.

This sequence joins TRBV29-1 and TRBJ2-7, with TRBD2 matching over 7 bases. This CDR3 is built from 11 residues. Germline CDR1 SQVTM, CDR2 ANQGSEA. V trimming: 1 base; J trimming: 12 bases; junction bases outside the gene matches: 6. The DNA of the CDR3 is TGCAGCGTTGAAGGGGGGGGGATTTGGTACTTC. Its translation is CSVEGGGIWYF.

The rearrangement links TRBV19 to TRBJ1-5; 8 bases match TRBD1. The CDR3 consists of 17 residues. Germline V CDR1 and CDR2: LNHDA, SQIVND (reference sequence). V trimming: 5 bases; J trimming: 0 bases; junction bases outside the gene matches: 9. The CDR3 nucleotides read TGTGCCAGTAGTTTCGGGACAGGAGAATTTAGCAATCAGCCCCAGCATTTT. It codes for CASSFGTGEFSNQPQHF. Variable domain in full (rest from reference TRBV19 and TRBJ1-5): DGGITQSPKYLFRKEGQNVTLSCEQNLNHDAMYWYRQDPGQGLRLIYYSQIVNDFQKGDIAEGYSVSREKKESFPLTVTSAQKNPTAFYLCASSFGTGEFSNQPQHFGDGTRLSIL.

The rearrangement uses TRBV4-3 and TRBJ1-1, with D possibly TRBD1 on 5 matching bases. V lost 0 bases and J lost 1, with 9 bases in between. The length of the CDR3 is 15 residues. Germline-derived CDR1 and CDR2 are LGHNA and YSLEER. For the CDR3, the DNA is TGCGCCAGCAGCCAAGACACAGGCCGGAACACTGAAGCTTTCTTT. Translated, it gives CASSQDTGRNTEAFF.

CDR3 protein: CASSNNRGSYEQYF. CDR3 sequence (DNA): TGTGCCAGTAGCAACAACAGGGGTTCCTACGAGCAGTACTTC. This sequence joins TRBV19 and TRBJ2-7, with TRBD1 matching 7 bases. Per the germline V gene, CDR1 is LNHDA and CDR2 is SQIVND (reference sequence). V lost 6 bases and J lost 1; bases outside the gene matches: 6. The CDR3 is 14 residues long. Supplemented by reference TRBV19 and TRBJ2-7, the full variable domain reads DGGITQSPKYLFRKEGQNVTLSCEQNLNHDAMYWYRQDPGQGLRLIYYSQIVNDFQKGDIAEGYSVSREKKESFPLTVTSAQKNPTAFYLCASSNNRGSYEQYFGPGTRLTVT.

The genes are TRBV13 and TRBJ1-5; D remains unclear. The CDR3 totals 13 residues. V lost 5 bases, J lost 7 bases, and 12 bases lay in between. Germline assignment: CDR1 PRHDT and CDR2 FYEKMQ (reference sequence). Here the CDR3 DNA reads TGTGCCAGCAGCCGAGTATCGGGACAGCCCCAGCATTTT. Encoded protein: CASSRVSGQPQHF. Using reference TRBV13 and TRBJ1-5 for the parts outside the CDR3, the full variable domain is AAGVIQSPRHLIKEKRETATLKCYPIPRHDTVYWYQQGPGQDPQFLISFYEKMQSDKGSIPDRFSAQQFSDYHSELNMSSLELGDSALYFCASSRVSGQPQHFGDGTRLSIL.

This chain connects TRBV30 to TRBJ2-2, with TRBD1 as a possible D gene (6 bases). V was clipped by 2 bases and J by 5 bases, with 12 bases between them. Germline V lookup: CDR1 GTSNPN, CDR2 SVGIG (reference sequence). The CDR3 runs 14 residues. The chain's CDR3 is CAWSSRGFTGELFF. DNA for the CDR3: TGTGCCTGGAGTAGCAGGGGTTTTACCGGGGAGCTGTTTTTT.

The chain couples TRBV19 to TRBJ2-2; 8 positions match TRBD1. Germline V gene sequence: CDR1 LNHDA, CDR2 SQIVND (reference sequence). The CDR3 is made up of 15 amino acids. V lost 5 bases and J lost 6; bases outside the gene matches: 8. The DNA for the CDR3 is TGTGCCAGTAGTGCACAAAGGACAGGGTCCGGGGAGCTGTTTTTT. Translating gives CASSAQRTGSGELFF.

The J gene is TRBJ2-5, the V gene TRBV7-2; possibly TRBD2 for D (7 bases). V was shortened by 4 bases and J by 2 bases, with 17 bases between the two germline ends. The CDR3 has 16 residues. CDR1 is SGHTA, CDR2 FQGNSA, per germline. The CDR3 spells CASSSGRGASQETQYF. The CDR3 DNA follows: TGTGCCAGCAGCTCGGGACGGGGGGCCAGTCAAGAGACCCAGTACTTC.